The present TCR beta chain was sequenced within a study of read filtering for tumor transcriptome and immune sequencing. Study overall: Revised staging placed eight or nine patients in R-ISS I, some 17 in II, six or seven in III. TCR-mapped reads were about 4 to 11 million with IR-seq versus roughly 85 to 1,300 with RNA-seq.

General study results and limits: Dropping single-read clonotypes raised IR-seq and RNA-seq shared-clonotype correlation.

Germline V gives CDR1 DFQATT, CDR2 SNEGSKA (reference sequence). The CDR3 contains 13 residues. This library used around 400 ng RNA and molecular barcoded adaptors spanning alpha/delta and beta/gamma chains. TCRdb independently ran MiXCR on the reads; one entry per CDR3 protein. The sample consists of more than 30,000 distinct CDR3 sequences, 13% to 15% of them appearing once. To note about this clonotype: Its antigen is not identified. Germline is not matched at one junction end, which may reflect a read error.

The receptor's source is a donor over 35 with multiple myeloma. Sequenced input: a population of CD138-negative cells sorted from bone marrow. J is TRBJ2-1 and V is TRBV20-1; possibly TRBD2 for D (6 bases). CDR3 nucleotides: TGCGGTGCTGATCGGGCGGGGTACAATGAGCAGTTCTTT. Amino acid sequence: CGADRAGYNEQFF.